This TCR beta chain was observed in a study of blood T cell repertoires in COVID-19. The CDR3 sequence is 14 residues long. The germline CDR1 and CDR2 sequences are KGHSH and LQKENI. V was clipped by 2 bases and J by 2 bases, with 8 bases between them. Original processing notes: Counts of nucleated cells, estimated from reference gene primer amplification, were obtained. Assay used: immunoSEQ multiplex PCR; TCRdb lists only in-frame clones, some missing. V, J and clone size are taken as reported in that table, and D and trimming were inferred from the DNA itself. The data contain under 350,000 clones, around 87% of them singletons.

The sequencing input was peripheral blood. The chain recombines TRBV18 with TRBJ2-3; D unclear. This TCR came from a young man with active or convalescent COVID-19. CDR3 DNA sequence: TGTGCCAGCTCACCAGGGCAGTACACAGATACGCAGTATTTT. Translated: CASSPGQYTDTQYF.